The 14 T cell receptor beta chains below were found in one sample sequenced in a study of T-cell reconstitution after alpha-beta-depleted transplantation in children. Preparation of the TCRbeta library used unique molecular identifiers. TCRdb itself ran the PCR reads through MiXCR, one entry per CDR3 protein. The top ten clones hold approximately 39% of a sample with about 580,000 distinct CDR3 sequences, 27% of them seen once. This specimen consisted of PBMCs, obtained before TCRalphabeta/CD19-depleted stem cell transplant. These receptors were collected from a boy under three years old with Wiskott-Aldrich syndrome, due to receive a stem cell transplant.

The J gene is TRBJ2-7, the V gene TRBV5-1; 8 positions agree with TRBD2. Per the germline V gene, CDR1 is SGHRS and CDR2 is YFSETQ. V gave up 0 bases and J gave up 0 bases; unmatched junction bases: 8. CDR3 length equals 17 residues. Written as DNA, the CDR3 is TGCGCCAGCAGCTTGGCCCTAGCGGGTCCGAGCTCCTACGAGCAGTACTTC. It specifies CASSLALAGPSSYEQYF.

This clonotype was found a few times. This chain links TRBV20-1 with TRBJ2-3; a possible D gene is TRBD2 (5 bases). Deletions cut 0 bases from V and 0 bases from J, with 22 bases between. The CDR3 sequence is 19 residues long. Germline CDR1 is DFQATT and CDR2 is SNEGSKA (reference sequence). CDR3 DNA sequence: TGCAGTGCTAGAGATCCTCAAGCGGACCTAATATGGAGCACAGATACGCAGTATTTT. As protein: CSARDPQADLIWSTDTQYF.

For the CDR3, the DNA is TGTGCCAGCAGTCCTTGGGACAGTGCGAACACCGGGGAGCTGTTTTTT. It yields the protein CASSPWDSANTGELFF. The chain carries TRBV3-1 and TRBJ2-2; 7 bases map to TRBD1. The CDR3 length is 16 residues. With 6 bases clipped from V and 0 bases from J, the junction kept 7 bases outside the gene matches. Germline assignment: CDR1 LGHDT and CDR2 YNNKEL (reference sequence).

This clonotype was counted only a few times. V gene TRBV5-1 combines with J gene TRBJ2-4; 10 positions match TRBD2. Germline lookup yields CDR1 SGHRS and CDR2 YFSETQ. This CDR3 is 17 amino acids long. V was pared by 1 base and J by 1 base, with 5 bases of the junction left unmatched. CDR3 bases: TGCGCCAGCAGCTTGTCTAGCGGGAGCCTCGCCAAAAACATTCAGTACTTC. Translated: CASSLSSGSLAKNIQYF.

This clonotype has only a few counts. The DNA of the CDR3 is TGCGCCAGCAGCCGCTCGGACAGGTCCCACTACGAGCAGTACTTC. Translating it yields CASSRSDRSHYEQYF. The V call is TRBV5-1, the J call TRBJ2-7; 7 positions match TRBD1. This CDR3 contains 15 residues. Germline V lookup: CDR1 SGHRS, CDR2 YFSETQ. Trimming at V came to 4 bases and at J to 3 bases, leaving 10 bases not matched to a gene. Full variable domain (rest looked up from reference TRBV5-1 and TRBJ2-7): KAGVTQTPRYLIKTRGQQVTLSCSPISGHRSVSWYQQTPGQGLQFLFEYFSETQRNKGNFPGRFSGRQFSNSRSEMNVSTLELGDSALYLCASSRSDRSHYEQYFGPGTRLTVT.

The rearrangement links TRBV28 to TRBJ1-1; unclear D gene. The V and J ends lost 2 bases and 10 bases respectively, with 11 bases between them. The V gene's germline CDR1 is MDHEN and CDR2 SYDVKM. This CDR3 comprises 12 residues. CDR3: CASSLVSRRAFF. Written as DNA, the CDR3 is TGTGCCAGCAGTTTAGTTTCCCGGAGAGCTTTCTTT.

The chain carries TRBV10-3 and TRBJ1-1, with 8 bases that match TRBD1. With V trimmed by 2 bases and J by 10 bases, 9 bases remained unmatched. This CDR3 comprises 14 residues. In germline, CDR1 is ENHRY, CDR2 SYGVKD. The CDR3 reads CAISEAWTGLGAFF. DNA of the CDR3: TGTGCCATCAGTGAGGCCTGGACAGGGTTGGGAGCTTTCTTT.

The gene calls are TRBV10-3 and TRBJ2-5, with 8 bases matching TRBD1. CDR1 and CDR2 from the germline V gene are ENHRY and SYGVKD. V shed 6 bases and J 1 base; nucleotides not matched to a gene: 7. The CDR3 has 15 amino acids. CDR3 sequence: CAISSDRAPQETQYF. In DNA form, the CDR3 reads TGTGCCATCAGCTCGGACAGGGCACCCCAAGAGACCCAGTACTTC.

This clonotype was observed a handful of times. This sequence joins TRBV7-9 and TRBJ1-2; D is unclear. Trimming cost V 5 bases and J 4 bases, with 14 bases left between them. The CDR3 has 14 amino acids. The germline CDR1 and CDR2 sequences are SEHNR and FQNEAQ (reference sequence). The CDR3 DNA sequence: TGTGCCAGCAGCCGAACCGGACGGATCTATGGCTACACCTTC. This codes for CASSRTGRIYGYTF.

A few counts support this clonotype. The rearrangement uses TRBV5-1 and TRBJ2-1; 9 bases map to TRBD2. CDR3 size: 15 residues. V was pared by 3 bases and J by 9 bases, with 10 bases of the junction left unmatched. The V gene's germline CDR1 is SGHRS and CDR2 YFSETQ. The CDR3 DNA follows: TGCGCCAGCAGCTCTTTGGGACTAGCCGGCGGTGAGCAGTTCTTC. Residues: CASSSLGLAGGEQFF. Combining the CDR3 with reference TRBV5-1 and TRBJ2-1 gives the whole variable domain KAGVTQTPRYLIKTRGQQVTLSCSPISGHRSVSWYQQTPGQGLQFLFEYFSETQRNKGNFPGRFSGRQFSNSRSEMNVSTLELGDSALYLCASSSLGLAGGEQFFGPGTRLTVL.

This clonotype was recorded at least ten times. V gene TRBV6-1 combines with J gene TRBJ2-1, with TRBD2 matching 8 bases. Germline V lookup: CDR1 MNHNS, CDR2 SASEGT. The CDR3 covers 15 residues. The junction had 3 bases not matched to a gene; V was cut back by 5 bases and J by 0 bases. The CDR3 loop is CASSQSGSSYNEQFF. For the CDR3, the DNA is TGTGCCAGCAGTCAGAGCGGGAGCTCCTACAATGAGCAGTTCTTC.

The CDR3 nucleotides are TGTGCCAGCTCACCCCTCGAGAAGGTTGAGACCCAGTACTTC. It translates to CASSPLEKVETQYF. This rearrangement joins TRBV18 to TRBJ2-5; D is undetermined. Per the germline V gene, CDR1 is KGHSH and CDR2 is LQKENI. CDR3 length: 14 residues. The ends were cut back, 3 bases at V and 5 bases at J, with 13 bases in the middle.

V gene TRBV6-5 combines with J gene TRBJ2-1; D remains ambiguous. Germline CDR1 and CDR2: MNHEY and SVGAGI. CDR3 length: 13 residues. Trimming removed 0 bases at V and 9 bases at J, with 9 bases between. The CDR3 is CASSYSKKSEQFF. CDR3 coding DNA: TGTGCCAGCAGTTACTCGAAAAAGAGTGAGCAGTTCTTC.

The V gene is TRBV3-1, the J gene TRBJ2-2, with 8 bases fitting TRBD2. This CDR3 is 14 amino acids long. The V and J ends lost 10 bases and 8 bases, in that order; junction bases with no gene match: 12. In germline, CDR1 is LGHDT, CDR2 YNNKEL (reference sequence). CDR3 in DNA: TGTGCCACAGAGGAGGGACTAGGGGTTGGGGAGCTGTTTTTT. As protein: CATEEGLGVGELFF.